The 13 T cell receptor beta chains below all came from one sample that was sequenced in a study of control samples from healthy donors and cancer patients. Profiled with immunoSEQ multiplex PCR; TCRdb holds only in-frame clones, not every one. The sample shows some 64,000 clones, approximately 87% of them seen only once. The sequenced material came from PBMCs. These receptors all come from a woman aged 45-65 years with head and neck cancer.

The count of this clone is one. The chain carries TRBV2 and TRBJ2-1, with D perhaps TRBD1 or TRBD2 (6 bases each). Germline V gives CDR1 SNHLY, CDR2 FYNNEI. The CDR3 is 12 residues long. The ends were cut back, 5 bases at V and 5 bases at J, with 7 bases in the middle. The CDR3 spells CASSRGDNEQFF. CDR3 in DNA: TGTGCCAGCAGTAGGGGGGACAATGAGCAGTTCTTC. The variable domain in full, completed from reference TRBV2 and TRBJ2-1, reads EPEVTQTPSHQVTQMGQEVILRCVPISNHLYFYWYRQILGQKVEFLVSFYNNEISEKSEIFDDQFSVERPDGSNFTLKIRSTKLEDSAMYFCASSRGDNEQFFGPGTRLTVL.

The CDR3 here is CAWSTPGGSGNTIYF. The DNA for the CDR3 is TGTGCCTGGAGTACCCCGGGGGGCTCTGGAAACACCATATATTTT. This chain joins TRBV30 and TRBJ1-3; possible D gene TRBD1, 5 bases. V lost 2 bases, J lost 0 bases, and 11 bases lay in between. CDR1 GTSNPN and CDR2 SVGIG come from the germline V gene (reference sequence). This CDR3 has 15 residues. The whole variable domain, remainder taken from reference TRBV30 and TRBJ1-3, is SQTIHQWPATLVQPVGSPLSLECTVEGTSNPNLYWYRQAAGRGLQLLFYSVGIGQISSEVPQNLSASRPQDRQFILSSKKLLLSDSGFYLCAWSTPGGSGNTIYFGEGSWLTVV.

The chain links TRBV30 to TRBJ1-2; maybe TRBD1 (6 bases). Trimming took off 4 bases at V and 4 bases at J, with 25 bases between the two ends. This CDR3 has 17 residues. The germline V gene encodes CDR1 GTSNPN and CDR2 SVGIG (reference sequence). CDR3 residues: CAWMGGTTRTETYGYTF. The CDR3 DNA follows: TGTGCCTGGATGGGCGGAACCACTCGGACAGAAACCTATGGCTACACCTTC.

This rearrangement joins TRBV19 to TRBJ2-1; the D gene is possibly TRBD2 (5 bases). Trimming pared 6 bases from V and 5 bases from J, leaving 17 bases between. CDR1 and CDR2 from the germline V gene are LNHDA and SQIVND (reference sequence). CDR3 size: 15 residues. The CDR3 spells CASSQAASPNNEQFF. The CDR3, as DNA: TGTGCCAGTAGCCAAGCGGCGAGCCCGAACAATGAGCAGTTCTTC. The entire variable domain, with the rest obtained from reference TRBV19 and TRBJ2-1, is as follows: DGGITQSPKYLFRKEGQNVTLSCEQNLNHDAMYWYRQDPGQGLRLIYYSQIVNDFQKGDIAEGYSVSREKKESFPLTVTSAQKNPTAFYLCASSQAASPNNEQFFGPGTRLTVL.

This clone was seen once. In nucleotides, the CDR3 is TGTGCCAGCAGCCCCGGGATGTTATACGAGCAGTACTTC. Protein: CASSPGMLYEQYF. The chain uses TRBV7-2 and TRBJ2-7, with D perhaps TRBD2 (5 bases). The CDR3 has 13 amino acids. Trimming took off 5 bases at V and 4 bases at J, with 12 bases between the two ends. Looked up from germline, CDR1 is SGHTA and CDR2 is FQGNSA.

The CDR3 region has the DNA TGTGCCAGCTCACCCCGTACAGGGGGCGGGTCTGGGGCCAACGTCCTGACTTTC. The encoded protein is CASSPRTGGGSGANVLTF. The J gene is TRBJ2-6, the V gene TRBV18; 9 nucleotides match TRBD1. The germline CDR1 and CDR2 sequences are KGHSH and LQKENI. V lost 3 bases to trimming and J lost 1 base; unmatched junction nucleotides: 7. The CDR3 loop spans 18 amino acids. The whole variable domain, filled in from reference TRBV18 and TRBJ2-6, reads NAGVMQNPRHLVRRRGQEARLRCSPMKGHSHVYWYRQLPEEGLKFMVYLQKENIIDESGMPKERFSAEFPKEGPSILRIQQVVRGDSAAYFCASSPRTGGGSGANVLTFGAGSRLTVL.

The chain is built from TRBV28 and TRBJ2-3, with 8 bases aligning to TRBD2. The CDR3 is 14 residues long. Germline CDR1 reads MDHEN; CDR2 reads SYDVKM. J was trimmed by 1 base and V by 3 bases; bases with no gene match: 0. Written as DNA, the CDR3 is TGTGCCAGCAGTTTTAGCGGGGGCACAGATACGCAGTATTTT. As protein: CASSFSGGTDTQYF. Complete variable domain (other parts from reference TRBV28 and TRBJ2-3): DVKVTQSSRYLVKRTGEKVFLECVQDMDHENMFWYRQDPGLGLRLIYFSYDVKMKEKGDIPEGYSVSREKKERFSLILESASTNQTSMYLCASSFSGGTDTQYFGPGTRLTVL.

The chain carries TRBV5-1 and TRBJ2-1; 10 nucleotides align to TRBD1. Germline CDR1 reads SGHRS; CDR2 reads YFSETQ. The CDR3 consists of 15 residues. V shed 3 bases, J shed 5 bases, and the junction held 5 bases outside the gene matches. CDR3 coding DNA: TGCGCCAGCAGCTGGAGGACAGGGGGAAACAATGAGCAGTTCTTC. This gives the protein CASSWRTGGNNEQFF.

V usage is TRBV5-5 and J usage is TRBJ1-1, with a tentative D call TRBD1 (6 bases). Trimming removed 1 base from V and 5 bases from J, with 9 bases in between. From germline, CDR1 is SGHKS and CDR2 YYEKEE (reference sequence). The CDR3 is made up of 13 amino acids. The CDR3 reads CASSLQGRTEAFF. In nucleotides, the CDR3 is TGTGCCAGCAGCTTGCAGGGGCGGACTGAAGCTTTCTTT. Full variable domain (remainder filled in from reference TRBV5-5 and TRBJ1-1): DAGVTQSPTHLIKTRGQQVTLRCSPISGHKSVSWYQQVLGQGPQFIFQYYEKEERGRGNFPDRFSARQFPNYSSELNVNALLLGDSALYLCASSLQGRTEAFFGQGTRLTVV.

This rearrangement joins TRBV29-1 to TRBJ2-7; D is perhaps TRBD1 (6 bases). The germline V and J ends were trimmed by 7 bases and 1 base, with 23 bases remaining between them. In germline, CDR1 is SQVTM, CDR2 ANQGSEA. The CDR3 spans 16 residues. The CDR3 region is CSALSPQDRNSYEQYF. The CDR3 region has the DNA TGCAGCGCTCTCTCCCCCCAGGACAGAAATTCCTACGAGCAGTACTTC.

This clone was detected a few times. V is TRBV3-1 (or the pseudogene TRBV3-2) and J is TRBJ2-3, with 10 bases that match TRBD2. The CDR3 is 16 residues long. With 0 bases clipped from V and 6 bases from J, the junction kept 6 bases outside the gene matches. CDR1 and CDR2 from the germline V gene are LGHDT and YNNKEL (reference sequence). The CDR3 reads CASSQETSGETDTQYF. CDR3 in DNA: TGTGCCAGCAGCCAAGAAACTAGCGGGGAGACCGATACGCAGTATTTT.

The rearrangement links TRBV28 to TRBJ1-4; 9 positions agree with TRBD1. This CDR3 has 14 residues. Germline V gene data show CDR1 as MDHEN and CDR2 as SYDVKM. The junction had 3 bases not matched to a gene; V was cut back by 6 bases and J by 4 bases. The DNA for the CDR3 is TGTGCCAGCAGCCCGACAGGGGGTAATGAAAAACTGTTTTTT. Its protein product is CASSPTGGNEKLFF.

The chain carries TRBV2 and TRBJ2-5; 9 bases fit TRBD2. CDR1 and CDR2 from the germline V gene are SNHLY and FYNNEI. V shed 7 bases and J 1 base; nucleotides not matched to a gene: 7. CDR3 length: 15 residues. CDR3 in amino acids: CASTLSGGVQETQYF. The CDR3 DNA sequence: TGTGCCAGCACTCTTAGCGGGGGAGTCCAAGAGACCCAGTACTTC.